This passage covers 24 T cell receptor beta chains from one sample sequenced in a study of T cell responses to AZD1222 COVID-19 vaccine. Profiling relied on immunoSEQ multiplex PCR, and the TCRdb table lists in-frame clones only, not all of them. The sample yields roughly 190,000 clones, roughly nine tenths seen once. Sequences were derived from peripheral blood, sampled 28 days after the second AZD1222 dose. The receptors stem from an adult who received the AZD1222 COVID-19 vaccine.

V gene TRBV10-2 combines with J gene TRBJ2-1; D is undetermined. This CDR3 has 13 residues. V lost 5 bases, J lost 4 bases, and 9 bases lay in between. In germline, CDR1 is WSHSY, CDR2 SAAADI. The CDR3 nucleotides are TGCGCCAGCAGTAATAGCCGTTACAATGAGCAGTTCTTC. Translating gives CASSNSRYNEQFF.

The chain has TRBV5-4 and TRBJ1-1; possibly TRBD1 for D (5 bases). Germline CDR1 reads SGHNT; CDR2 reads YYREEE (reference sequence). Trimming pared 6 bases from V and 1 base from J, leaving 10 bases between. The CDR3 length is 13 residues. The CDR3 DNA reads TGTGCCAGCACCCGAAGGGGGAACACTGAAGCTTTCTTT. It yields the protein CASTRRGNTEAFF.

The chain is built from TRBV29-1 and TRBJ2-5, with D possibly being TRBD2 (7 bases). Trimming cost V 4 bases and J 4 bases, with 28 bases left between them. The CDR3 covers 18 residues. Germline V gene data show CDR1 as SQVTM and CDR2 as ANQGSEA. The CDR3, as DNA: TGCAGCGTTGTTGGTACGATTGGCGGGGGCTGGTACTCAGAGACCCAGTACTTC. Protein sequence: CSVVGTIGGGWYSETQYF.

The chain is built from TRBV6-2 or TRBV6-3 and TRBJ1-1; D not certain. The CDR3 totals 12 residues. Germline CDR1 and CDR2: MNHEY and SVGEGT. Trimming left V 2 bases short and J 9 bases short, with 10 bases between. The CDR3 DNA is TGTGCCAGCAGTTACGACCGAATCCAAGCTTTCTTT. Translation gives CASSYDRIQAFF.

The chain is built from TRBV30 and TRBJ1-4; 11 bases align to TRBD1. Germline assignment: CDR1 GTSNPN and CDR2 SVGIG (reference sequence). CDR3 length: 14 residues. The ends lost 4 bases at V and 10 bases at J; junction bases unmatched: 8. The CDR3 DNA follows: TGTGCCTGGAACGCGGGACAGGGGGTTGGAAAACTGTTTTTT. This sequence encodes CAWNAGQGVGKLFF.

This clone is a singleton in its sample. This chain links TRBV30 with TRBJ2-5; 9 bases align to TRBD1. CDR1 is GTSNPN, CDR2 SVGIG, per germline (reference sequence). V shed 2 bases, J shed 6 bases, and the junction held 13 bases outside the gene matches. The CDR3 has 16 residues. The CDR3 DNA sequence: TGTGCCTGGAGTACACCGGGACAGGGTATTGGAAAGACCCAGTACTTC. Translating it yields CAWSTPGQGIGKTQYF.

The chain carries TRBV11-2 and TRBJ2-1; 9 nucleotides match TRBD2. The germline V gene encodes CDR1 SGHAT and CDR2 FQNNGV. The J segment lost 1 base and the V segment lost 3 bases, leaving 1 base of the junction unmatched. The CDR3 is made up of 15 amino acids. The CDR3 protein is CASSFLAGSYNEQFF. CDR3 bases: TGTGCCAGCAGCTTTCTAGCGGGATCCTACAATGAGCAGTTCTTC.

The gene calls are TRBV18 and TRBJ1-1; 7 bases align to TRBD1. There are 15 residues in the CDR3. The V gene end was trimmed by 1 base and the J gene end by 0 bases; junction bases not matched to a gene: 2. The germline CDR1 and CDR2 sequences are KGHSH and LQKENI. In DNA form, the CDR3 reads TGTGCCAGCTCACCACTGGGACAGCTGAACACTGAAGCTTTCTTT. This gives the protein CASSPLGQLNTEAFF.

The CDR3 DNA reads TGTGCCAGCAGCTTAGAGCGGGACTCACCCCTCCACTTT. Its translation: CASSLERDSPLHF. The chain couples TRBV11-2 to TRBJ1-6, with a weak D call TRBD1 (5 bases). V shed 0 bases and J shed 10 bases, with 7 bases lying between them. The CDR3 runs 13 residues. In germline, CDR1 is SGHAT, CDR2 FQNNGV.

In its sample, this clone was seen a few times. V usage is TRBV6-1 and J usage is TRBJ2-7; 8 bases line up with TRBD1. Germline CDR1 reads MNHNS; CDR2 reads SASEGT. CDR3 length equals 16 residues. The ends lost 1 base at V and 1 base at J; junction bases unmatched: 6. The chain's CDR3 is CASSEENQGASYEQYF. CDR3 DNA: TGTGCCAGCAGTGAAGAGAATCAGGGGGCTTCCTACGAGCAGTACTTC.

The gene calls are TRBV27 and TRBJ1-6; 7 bases align to TRBD1. From germline, CDR1 is MNHEY and CDR2 SMNVEV (reference sequence). The CDR3 runs to 14 residues. With 5 bases clipped from V and 6 bases from J, the junction kept 4 bases outside the gene matches. CDR3 loop: CASSRPGGNSPLHF. The CDR3 region has the DNA TGTGCCAGCAGTAGACCAGGGGGTAATTCACCCCTCCACTTT.

V gene TRBV19 combines with J gene TRBJ1-6; 8 bases are shared with TRBD1. The CDR3 runs 15 residues. Germline CDR1 is LNHDA and CDR2 is SQIVND (reference sequence). V was pared by 10 bases and J by 6 bases, with 11 bases of the junction left unmatched. CDR3 sequence: CATSSDRVPNSPLHF. CDR3 DNA sequence: TGTGCCACCTCTTCGGACAGGGTACCTAATTCACCCCTCCACTTT.

This chain links TRBV20-1 with TRBJ1-4, with D uncertain. V was shortened by 4 bases and J by 4 bases, with 4 bases between the two germline ends. Germline V gene data show CDR1 as DFQATT and CDR2 as SNEGSKA (reference sequence). There are 11 residues in the CDR3. Here the CDR3 DNA reads TGCAGTGCTAACCATAATGAAAAACTGTTTTTT. Translated: CSANHNEKLFF.

This clone was detected a few times. This chain connects TRBV6-5 to TRBJ2-2; D is unresolved. The CDR3 covers 12 residues. V dropped 0 bases and J dropped 8 bases, with 4 bases sitting between them. Germline-derived CDR1 and CDR2 are MNHEY and SVGAGI. In DNA form, the CDR3 reads TGTGCCAGCAGTTACTCGTATGGGGAGCTGTTTTTT. It yields the protein CASSYSYGELFF.

The chain is built from TRBV20-1 and TRBJ1-2; the D is unclear. V dropped 6 bases and J dropped 2 bases, with 7 bases sitting between them. The CDR3 covers 11 residues. CDR1 DFQATT and CDR2 SNEGSKA come from the germline V gene (reference sequence). CDR3 in amino acids: CSAGGNYGYTF. The CDR3 DNA reads as TGCAGTGCAGGAGGGAACTATGGCTACACCTTC.

V usage is TRBV5-1 and J usage is TRBJ2-3, with TRBD2 as a possible D gene (5 bases). The ends were cut back, 2 bases at V and 0 bases at J, with 10 bases in the middle. The CDR3 spans 15 residues. Germline V lookup: CDR1 SGHRS, CDR2 YFSETQ. The CDR3 DNA reads TGCGCCAGCAGCTTAAGACTACCCAGCACAGATACGCAGTATTTT. Protein product: CASSLRLPSTDTQYF.

The chain uses TRBV18 and TRBJ1-4, with a tentative D call TRBD1 (6 bases). The CDR3 extends over 14 amino acids. Germline V CDR1 and CDR2: KGHSH, LQKENI. V shed 6 bases and J shed 3 bases, with 11 bases lying between them. The CDR3 here is CASSQGPANEKLFF. The CDR3 nucleotides read TGTGCCAGCTCTCAGGGGCCGGCTAATGAAAAACTGTTTTTT.

Note on this clone: The junction departs from the called germline gene at one end, perhaps through a read error. This chain joins TRBV30 and TRBJ2-7, with D possibly being TRBD1 or TRBD2 (5 bases each). CDR3 size: 15 residues. Germline V lookup: CDR1 GTSNPN, CDR2 SVGIG (reference sequence). The CDR3 region has the DNA TGCGCAGGGAGTAAGCGAAGCGGTAGCTCCTACGAGCAGTACTTC. It specifies CAGSKRSGSSYEQYF.

The gene calls are TRBV5-4 and TRBJ1-3, with no clear D. The length of the CDR3 is 14 residues. CDR1 SGHNT and CDR2 YYREEE come from the germline V gene (reference sequence). V lost 4 bases and J lost 2, with 10 bases in between. CDR3 in amino acids: CASSQEGTGNTIYF. CDR3 nucleotides: TGTGCCAGCAGCCAAGAGGGAACTGGAAACACCATATATTTT.

The chain carries TRBV5-1 and TRBJ2-7; TRBD1 matches 9 bases. This CDR3 has 14 amino acids. V lost 3 bases to trimming and J lost 5 bases; unmatched junction nucleotides: 6. Germline-derived CDR1 and CDR2 are SGHRS and YFSETQ. This CDR3 is CASSSGQGFNEQYF. In DNA form, the CDR3 reads TGCGCCAGCAGCTCGGGACAGGGTTTCAACGAGCAGTACTTC.

The chain recombines TRBV5-4 with TRBJ1-2, with D uncertain. V was clipped by 0 bases and J by 4 bases, with 10 bases between them. The CDR3 contains 14 residues. Germline lookup yields CDR1 SGHNT and CDR2 YYREEE (reference sequence). The CDR3 region is CASSLGQDSYGYTF. The DNA for the CDR3 is TGTGCCAGCAGCTTGGGTCAGGACTCCTATGGCTACACCTTC.

This clone has just one count. The chain carries TRBV12-3 or TRBV12-4 and TRBJ1-1, with D unresolved. Trimming left V 1 base short and J 8 bases short, with 11 bases between. This CDR3 is built from 13 residues. The CDR3 sequence: CASSLGTRREAFF. The CDR3 DNA reads as TGTGCCAGCAGTTTAGGCACCAGACGAGAAGCTTTCTTT.

This chain uses TRBV19 with TRBJ1-2; TRBD1 agrees at 8 bases. Germline V lookup: CDR1 LNHDA, CDR2 SQIVND (reference sequence). CDR3 size: 15 residues. J gave up 3 bases and V 3 bases, and 6 bases lay outside the gene matches. The DNA for the CDR3 is TGTGCCAGTAGTATTGAGACAGGGGAGCACTATGGCTACACCTTC. Translation: CASSIETGEHYGYTF.

The chain employs TRBV7-9 and TRBJ2-7, with 8 bases lining up with TRBD1. Trimming took 5 bases from V and 3 from J; bases not matched to a gene: 12. Germline V gives CDR1 SEHNR, CDR2 FQNEAQ (reference sequence). CDR3 length: 16 amino acids. The CDR3 here is CASSPQYGQGGYEQYF. CDR3 in DNA: TGTGCCAGCAGCCCCCAATACGGACAGGGAGGCTACGAGCAGTACTTC.